This T cell receptor (beta chain) was identified in a study of regulatory T cells in long-lasting Graves disease. Study observations and caveats: Among samples with persistent disease, TRBV28, TRBJ1-2 and TRBJ2-5 were favored.

V lost 1 base, J lost 8 bases, and 7 bases lay in between. This CDR3 has 12 residues. Germline V CDR1 and CDR2: SGDLS, YYNGEE. The time point is: newly diagnosed GD, antithyroid drugs for less than 3 months. Following extraction of RNA from PBMCs, that RNA was used to make the TCR library. Arm-PCR of CDR3 regions and iRepertoire HTBI primers were used to build TCR beta libraries. TCRdb recomputed calls from the multiplex PCR reads with MiXCR, one row per CDR3 protein. The sample has approximately 440,000 distinct CDR3 sequences; under 20% are singletons. This clonotype was seen a single time. What it recognizes is unknown. The sample also formed part of further work on T cells in Graves' hyperthyroidism and ophthalmopathy. That study adds: Stable disease denoted Graves' hyperthyroidism without ophthalmopathy progression within 18 months. Patients aged 18 to 65 had newly diagnosed hyperthyroidism that had lasted under 2 months.

The V and J genes are TRBV9 and TRBJ2-1, with a weak D call TRBD2 (5 bases). The sequence derives from a man in his forties or fifties with Graves disease. The sample was peripheral blood mononuclear cells (PBMCs), taken at new diagnosis, from a patient treated with antithyroid drugs. The CDR3 loop reads CASSVSGDEQFF. DNA of the CDR3: TGTGCCAGCAGCGTATCCGGGGATGAGCAGTTCTTC.